The 31 T cell receptor beta chains listed next were all sequenced from one sample in a study of T cells after yellow fever vaccination. MiXCR, run by TCRdb on the 5' RACE reads, gives a single entry per CDR3 protein. The sample contains hundreds of thousands of distinct CDR3 sequences, roughly 14% of which appear only once. This specimen consisted of PBMCs, obtained on the day of the yellow fever booster vaccination. These receptors came from a man aged 25 to 40 who received the YFV17D yellow fever vaccine.

V gene TRBV7-9 combines with J gene TRBJ2-1; 9 positions match TRBD2. The CDR3 sequence is 14 residues long. V was pared by 1 base and J by 9 bases, with 4 bases of the junction left unmatched. Germline V lookup: CDR1 SEHNR, CDR2 FQNEAQ (reference sequence). The DNA of the CDR3 is TGTGCCAGCAGCTTAGGCGGGAGGGCCTTTGAGCAGTTCTTC. Translating gives CASSLGGRAFEQFF.

This clonotype was seen more than once but under ten times. The chain combines TRBV25-1 with TRBJ2-7; D is perhaps TRBD2 (5 bases). Germline V gives CDR1 MGHDK, CDR2 SYGVNS. This CDR3 is 14 amino acids long. V lost 1 base to trimming and J lost 6 bases, with 13 bases between them. The CDR3 protein is CASSEWGTRSEQYF. CDR3 coding DNA: TGTGCCAGCAGTGAATGGGGTACTAGATCCGAGCAGTACTTC.

The chain combines TRBV2 with TRBJ2-2; 7 bases line up with TRBD1. This CDR3 region has 18 residues. Per germline, CDR1 SNHLY and CDR2 FYNNEI. After removal of 10 bases from V and 0 bases from J, the junction contained 17 bases not matched to a gene. The DNA of the CDR3 is TGTGCCATCTGTTACAGGGGCTTTGTTAGCGCGAACACCGGGGAGCTGTTTTTT. As protein: CAICYRGFVSANTGELFF.

This clonotype was observed a few times. This chain uses TRBV7-8 with TRBJ2-1; perhaps TRBD2 as D (5 bases). V was pared by 3 bases and J by 8 bases, with 11 bases between. CDR1 is SGHVS, CDR2 FQNEAQ, per germline. This CDR3 comprises 13 residues. The CDR3 DNA sequence: TGTGCCAGCAGCTTTTCGCTGGGAGATGAGCAGTTCTTC. Translation: CASSFSLGDEQFF. Combining the CDR3 with reference TRBV7-8 and TRBJ2-1 gives the whole variable domain GAGVSQSPRYKVAKRGQDVALRCDPISGHVSLFWYQQALGQGPEFLTYFQNEAQLDKSGLPSDRFFAERPEGSVSTLKIQRTQQEDSAVYLCASSFSLGDEQFFGPGTRLTVL.

A few counts support this clonotype. The rearrangement links TRBV20-1 to TRBJ2-7, with D perhaps being TRBD1 or TRBD2 (5 bases each). Germline CDR1 is DFQATT and CDR2 is SNEGSKA (reference sequence). V lost 1 base and J lost 3, with 13 bases in between. The CDR3 consists of 14 residues. CDR3 in DNA: TGCAGTGCTAGAGTCCCCAGTGGGGGCTACGAGCAGTACTTC. Translated, it gives CSARVPSGGYEQYF.

This clonotype came up a few times. The chain uses TRBV2 and TRBJ2-1; 15 bases line up with TRBD2. CDR3 length: 17 amino acids. Germline V gene lookup returns CDR1 SNHLY and CDR2 FYNNEI. J was trimmed by 2 bases and V by 6 bases; bases with no gene match: 5. CDR3 sequence: CASRVGLAGGTYNEQFF. The CDR3 nucleotides read TGTGCCAGCAGGGTTGGACTAGCGGGAGGGACCTACAATGAGCAGTTCTTC.

The chain couples TRBV7-2 to TRBJ2-7; 9 nucleotides match TRBD1. Germline trimming cut 7 bases from V and 4 bases from J; bases unmatched to any gene: 8. The CDR3 runs 14 residues. Germline CDR1 is SGHTA and CDR2 is FQGNSA. CDR3 bases: TGTGCCAGCACCCAAGGGACAGGGTTGTACGAGCAGTACTTC. Translated: CASTQGTGLYEQYF.

This clonotype has more than one count but fewer than ten. The J gene is TRBJ2-7, the V gene TRBV29-1; TRBD2 might be the D (7 bases). Looked up from germline, CDR1 is SQVTM and CDR2 is ANQGSEA. Trimming left V 0 bases short and J 1 base short, with 13 bases between. CDR3 size: 15 residues. In DNA, the CDR3 is TGCAGCGTTGAAGACAGGCGGGGGACATCCTACGAGCAGTACTTC. Protein product: CSVEDRRGTSYEQYF.

V usage is TRBV29-1 and J usage is TRBJ1-1; D gene unclear. The CDR3 length is 14 residues. The V end was cut by 6 bases, the J end by 0 bases, with 14 bases between. The germline CDR1 and CDR2 sequences are SQVTM and ANQGSEA. The CDR3 protein is CSVRANIMNTEAFF. CDR3 nucleotide sequence: TGCAGCGTCCGGGCCAATATAATGAACACTGAAGCTTTCTTT. Combining the CDR3 with reference TRBV29-1 and TRBJ1-1 gives the whole variable domain SAVISQKPSRDICQRGTSLTIQCQVDSQVTMMFWYRQQPGQSLTLIATANQGSEATYESGFVIDKFPISRPNLTFSTLTVSNMSPEDSSIYLCSVRANIMNTEAFFGQGTRLTVV.

This CDR3 is CASSMLQETQYF. CDR3 bases: TGTGCCAGCAGCATGCTCCAAGAGACCCAGTACTTC. V is TRBV3-1 and J is TRBJ2-5; D ambiguous. The CDR3 spans 12 residues. The V end lost 5 bases, the J end lost 1 base, and 5 bases lay between the germline ends. CDR1 is LGHDT and CDR2 is YNNKEL in the germline V gene (reference sequence).

The gene calls are TRBV11-2 and TRBJ2-2; 11 bases agree with TRBD2. Germline V gives CDR1 SGHAT, CDR2 FQNNGV. Trimming took 5 bases from V and 1 from J; bases not matched to a gene: 9. This CDR3 has 18 amino acids. CDR3 protein: CASSPTILAGGNTGELFF. The CDR3 bases are TGTGCCAGCAGCCCTACTATCCTAGCGGGAGGGAACACCGGGGAGCTGTTTTTT.

The sample holds a few counts of this clonotype. V is TRBV3-1 and J is TRBJ2-1, with D unclear. Trimming removed 0 bases from V and 2 bases from J, with 11 bases in between. Looked up from germline, CDR1 is LGHDT and CDR2 is YNNKEL (reference sequence). The CDR3 runs to 16 residues. The CDR3 bases are TGTGCCAGCAGCCAAGAATACGACCCTACCTACAATGAGCAGTTCTTC. This sequence encodes CASSQEYDPTYNEQFF.

The table lists this clonotype with a few counts. The genes are TRBV12-3 or TRBV12-4 and TRBJ2-1; D gene uncertain. CDR3 length: 15 residues. Between the trimmed V and J ends, which lost 6 bases and 0 bases, there was a span of 12 bases. The CDR3 DNA reads TGTGCCAGCAGGACCTACAGAATCTCCTACAATGAGCAGTTCTTC. This codes for CASRTYRISYNEQFF.

This clonotype appeared a few times. The chain links TRBV21-1 to TRBJ1-5; the table names TRBD1, a call not compared with the DNA. TRBV21-1 is termed a pseudogene. This CDR3 contains 14 residues. The CDR3 loop is CARWGQGDNQPQHF. The CDR3 region has the DNA TGTGCCAGATGGGGACAGGGAGACAATCAGCCCCAGCATTTT.

This chain joins TRBV6-1 and TRBJ2-6, with a possible D match to TRBD1 (6 bases). Trimming shortened V by 7 bases and J by 1 base, and 11 bases separated the two germline ends. The germline V gene has CDR1 MNHNS and CDR2 SASEGT. The CDR3 is made up of 15 amino acids. CDR3 sequence (DNA): TGTGCCAGCATGACAGGCGGGTCTGGGGCCAACGTCCTGACTTTC. It yields the protein CASMTGGSGANVLTF.

This clonotype was observed a few times. The chain has TRBV28 and TRBJ2-3; 9 bases match TRBD2. This CDR3 is built from 18 residues. V trimming: 6 bases; J trimming: 1 base; junction bases outside the gene matches: 14. Per the germline V gene, CDR1 is MDHEN and CDR2 is SYDVKM. As DNA, the CDR3 is TGTGCCAGCAGAAGGAGGGCGGGAGGGCCGGCGCGCACAGATACGCAGTATTTT. It specifies CASRRRAGGPARTDTQYF.

Only a few counts were recorded for this clonotype. In DNA form, the CDR3 reads TGCGCCAGCAGTCGAGGGGGCGACACCGGGGAGCTGTTTTTT. This sequence encodes CASSRGGDTGELFF. The rearrangement uses TRBV5-1 and TRBJ2-2; 7 bases fit TRBD1. CDR1 is SGHRS, CDR2 YFSETQ, per germline. V trimming: 5 bases; J trimming: 3 bases; junction bases outside the gene matches: 4. This CDR3 comprises 14 residues.

The V call is TRBV7-2, the J call TRBJ2-2, with TRBD1 identical over 7 bases. Trimming took 5 bases from V and 0 from J; bases not matched to a gene: 3. The germline V gene has CDR1 SGHTA and CDR2 FQGNSA. The CDR3 runs 15 residues. The CDR3 is CASSKGQSNTGELFF. As DNA, the CDR3 is TGTGCCAGCAGCAAGGGACAGTCGAACACCGGGGAGCTGTTTTTT.

Only a few counts were recorded for this clonotype. The CDR3 region has the DNA TGTGCCAGCAGCCCCGGGACTAGCGGGAGGGGGAGCTACGAGCAGTACTTC. Amino acid sequence: CASSPGTSGRGSYEQYF. The chain employs TRBV7-9 and TRBJ2-7; 16 bases map to TRBD2. The ends lost 5 bases at V and 3 bases at J; junction bases unmatched: 7. Germline CDR1 SEHNR, CDR2 FQNEAQ (reference sequence). CDR3 length: 17 residues.

This clonotype was observed a handful of times. The J gene is TRBJ2-7, the V gene TRBV6-2 or TRBV6-3; D is perhaps TRBD1 (5 bases). The V end lost 1 base, the J end lost 2 bases, and 9 bases lay between the germline ends. Germline values: CDR1 MNHEY, CDR2 SVGEGT. The CDR3 totals 14 residues. CDR3 sequence reads: CASSYWGGAYEQYF. The DNA for the CDR3 is TGTGCCAGCAGTTACTGGGGCGGTGCCTACGAGCAGTACTTC.

This chain uses TRBV5-1 with TRBJ2-3, with 12 bases identical to TRBD2. The V gene's germline CDR1 is SGHRS and CDR2 YFSETQ. The J segment lost 0 bases and the V segment lost 4 bases, leaving 6 bases of the junction unmatched. The CDR3 consists of 17 residues. CDR3 bases: TGCGCCAGCAGCAAAGGGACTAGCGGGCCCAGCACAGATACGCAGTATTTT. This sequence encodes CASSKGTSGPSTDTQYF.

This clonotype was detected a few times. The gene calls are TRBV14 and TRBJ2-2, with a weak D call TRBD2 (6 bases). Germline CDR1 reads SGHDN; CDR2 reads FVKESK. This CDR3 is built from 14 residues. Trimming pared 4 bases from V and 5 bases from J, leaving 11 bases between. The DNA for the CDR3 is TGTGCCAGCAGCCCTCTCGGGACTACCGGGGAGCTGTTTTTT. Its protein is CASSPLGTTGELFF.

A few counts support this clonotype. The V and J genes are TRBV28 and TRBJ2-1, with TRBD2 matching 8 bases. Germline values: CDR1 MDHEN, CDR2 SYDVKM. The CDR3 is 12 amino acids. The V and J ends lost 10 bases and 4 bases, in that order; junction bases with no gene match: 3. In nucleotides, the CDR3 is TGTGCCACGCGGGAGGTGTACAATGAGCAGTTCTTC. It yields the protein CATREVYNEQFF.

This clonotype was detected only a few times. J is TRBJ1-4 and V is TRBV5-1; no firm D call. The CDR3 covers 14 residues. V lost 0 bases, J lost 8 bases, and 11 bases lay in between. Germline-derived CDR1 and CDR2 are SGHRS and YFSETQ. CDR3 DNA sequence: TGCGCCAGCAGCTTGGCCGTGATAGGAGAAAAACTGTTTTTT. Translating gives CASSLAVIGEKLFF.

This clonotype appeared a few times. The chain has TRBV5-1 and TRBJ1-1, with unresolved D. The germline CDR1 and CDR2 sequences are SGHRS and YFSETQ. V lost 0 bases and J 2 bases, leaving 11 bases between the germline ends. This CDR3 spans 15 amino acids. CDR3 amino acids: CASSLGVIPNTEAFF. The CDR3 nucleotides read TGCGCCAGCAGCTTGGGGGTGATTCCAAACACTGAAGCTTTCTTT.

The V call is TRBV29-1, the J call TRBJ2-7; D gene uncertain. The CDR3 has 12 amino acids. Per the germline V gene, CDR1 is SQVTM and CDR2 is ANQGSEA. V was trimmed by 6 bases and J by 2 bases, leaving 11 bases between them. DNA of the CDR3: TGCAGCGTGACTCTGTTCACCTACGAGCAGTACTTC. Protein sequence: CSVTLFTYEQYF.

This clonotype was seen more than once but under ten times. This sequence joins TRBV6-5 and TRBJ2-7; no firm D call. V was shortened by 0 bases and J by 3 bases, with 15 bases between the two germline ends. This CDR3 spans 16 amino acids. Germline V CDR1 and CDR2: MNHEY, SVGAGI. CDR3 sequence reads: CASSYSTPPRFYEQYF. The CDR3 bases are TGTGCCAGCAGTTACTCGACACCCCCCAGGTTCTACGAGCAGTACTTC.

J is TRBJ2-3 and V is TRBV29-1; no definite D call. Germline V gives CDR1 SQVTM, CDR2 ANQGSEA. This CDR3 contains 13 residues. Trimming stripped 5 bases from V and 0 bases from J, with 9 bases between. As DNA, the CDR3 is TGCAGCGTTCCGGCTATCAGCACAGATACGCAGTATTTT. Its translation is CSVPAISTDTQYF.

This rearrangement joins TRBV6-2 or TRBV6-3 to TRBJ2-2, with 8 nucleotides matching TRBD1. V trimming: 1 base; J trimming: 1 base; junction bases outside the gene matches: 2. Germline CDR1 and CDR2: MNHEY and SVGEGT. This CDR3 region has 16 residues. In nucleotides, the CDR3 is TGTGCCAGCAGTTACTATACAGGGGGGAACACCGGGGAGCTGTTTTTT. This translates into CASSYYTGGNTGELFF.

The chain carries TRBV24-1 and TRBJ2-1; 7 bases align to TRBD2. From germline, CDR1 is KGHDR and CDR2 SFDVKD. Germline trimming cut 3 bases from V and 6 bases from J; bases unmatched to any gene: 7. This CDR3 region has 15 residues. In nucleotides, the CDR3 is TGTGCCACCAGTGATGGCGGGAGTGTGGGCAATGAGCAGTTCTTC. Protein product: CATSDGGSVGNEQFF.

The CDR3 reads CAWSVRETQYF. CDR3 DNA: TGTGCCTGGAGTGTACGGGAGACCCAGTACTTC. J is TRBJ2-5 and V is TRBV30; D unresolved. The CDR3 is made up of 11 amino acids. V was trimmed by 0 bases and J by 5 bases, leaving 4 bases between them. Germline V gene lookup returns CDR1 GTSNPN and CDR2 SVGIG (reference sequence). Combining the CDR3 with reference TRBV30 and TRBJ2-5 gives the whole variable domain SQTIHQWPATLVQPVGSPLSLECTVEGTSNPNLYWYRQAAGRGLQLLFYSVGIGQISSEVPQNLSASRPQDRQFILSSKKLLLSDSGFYLCAWSVRETQYFGPGTRLLVL.